A few counts support the clone carrying this T cell receptor (beta chain). Its antigen is not identified. The data derive from a study of T-cell reconstitution after alpha-beta-depleted transplantation in children. Overall study findings and caveats: Several patients had high TCRbeta diversity at day 60; it came from surviving recipient T cells and thymic progenitors. By one year post-transplant, T-cell counts and diversity largely arose from T cells that were newly produced. In patients about two months after transplant, alpha-beta T cells reportedly arose from several hundred expanded graft clones.

The library targeted TCRbeta and was prepared with unique molecular identifiers. TCRdb analysed the PCR reads with MiXCR anew, one entry per CDR3 protein. The sample carries 90,000 to 100,000 distinct CDR3 sequences, about 25% recorded once. V was pared by 5 bases and J by 2 bases, with 8 bases between. This CDR3 contains 13 residues. Germline assignment: CDR1 SGHAT and CDR2 FQNNGV. The source is a boy younger than 10 with acute lymphoblastic leukemia, due to receive a stem cell transplant. The material sequenced was PBMCs, taken before TCRalphabeta/CD19-depleted stem cell transplant. The V and J genes are TRBV11-2 and TRBJ2-3; D is unresolved. The CDR3 nucleotides read TGTGCCAGCAGCCTACAAAACACAGATACGCAGTATTTT. Translation gives CASSLQNTDTQYF. The variable domain in full, completed from reference TRBV11-2 and TRBJ2-3, reads EAGVAQSPRYKIIEKRQSVAFWCNPISGHATLYWYQQILGQGPKLLIQFQNNGVVDDSQLPKDRFSAERLKGVDSTLKIQPAKLEDSAVYLCASSLQNTDTQYFGPGTRLTVL.